This T cell receptor beta chain is from a study of blood T cell repertoires in COVID-19. Overall study context: COVID-19 samples from acute and convalescent phases originated in the United States, Italy and Spain. T cells, B-cell-depleted T cells, or PBMCs provided the cDNA or gDNA that served as material.

In the authors' methods: Reference gene primer amplification in the assay estimated nucleated cell counts. Sequencing used immunoSEQ multiplex PCR; TCRdb keeps in-frame clones, though not all of them. That table supplies the V and J calls and clone size; D and trimming were determined from the DNA. The table lists approximately 120,000 clones, 86% of them singletons. Concerning this clone: Within the sample, other DNA sequences also encode this same CDR3.

This sequence was found in a human donor in a cohort sampled during active COVID-19. Sample: peripheral blood.

CDR3 sequence (DNA): TGCGCCAGCAGCCAAGGGACTAGCGGATACAATGAGCAGTTCTTC. Protein product: CASSQGTSGYNEQFF. The V and J genes are TRBV5-1 and TRBJ2-1; 11 bases are a match to TRBD2. Trimming removed 4 bases from V and 4 bases from J; junction bases left unmatched: 4. Germline V gene lookup returns CDR1 SGHRS and CDR2 YFSETQ. CDR3 length: 15 residues.